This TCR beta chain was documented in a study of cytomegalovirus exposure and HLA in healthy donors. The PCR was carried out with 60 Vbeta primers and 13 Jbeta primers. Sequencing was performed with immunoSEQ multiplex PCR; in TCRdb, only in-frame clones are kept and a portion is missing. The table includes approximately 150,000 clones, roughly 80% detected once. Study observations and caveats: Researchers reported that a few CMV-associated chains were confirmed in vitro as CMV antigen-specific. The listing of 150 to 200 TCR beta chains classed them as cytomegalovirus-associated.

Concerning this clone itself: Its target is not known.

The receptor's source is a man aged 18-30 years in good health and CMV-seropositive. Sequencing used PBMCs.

The CDR3 loop reads CAISESGYEQYF. The CDR3 nucleotides are TGTGCCATCAGTGAGTCCGGCTACGAGCAGTACTTC. The rearrangement links TRBV10-3 to TRBJ2-7, with D hard to call. The germline V gene has CDR1 ENHRY and CDR2 SYGVKD. The CDR3 totals 12 residues. The germline V and J ends were trimmed by 0 bases and 3 bases, with 3 bases remaining between them.